These 27 T cell receptor beta chains came from one sample sequenced in a study of cytomegalovirus exposure and HLA in healthy donors. Primers: 60 Vbeta forward and 13 Jbeta reverse. Profiling relied on immunoSEQ multiplex PCR, and the TCRdb table lists in-frame clones only, not all of them. Among about 200,000 clones listed, about 80% were seen once. The source material was PBMCs. The receptors derive from a man between 18 and 35 years old in good health and CMV-seronegative.

The rearrangement joins TRBV6-5 to TRBJ2-5; 11 bases agree with TRBD2. The J call is in doubt because the DNA end fits TRBJ2-7 better. The CDR3 extends over 16 amino acids. CDR1 and CDR2 from the germline V gene are MNHEY and SVGAGI. The CDR3 protein is CASSYTALAGASEQYF. The CDR3 DNA follows: TGTGCCAGCAGTTACACCGCACTAGCGGGGGCAAGCGAGCAGTACTTC.

The J gene is TRBJ2-7, the V gene TRBV27; no firm D call. Trimming cost V 3 bases and J 2 bases, with 11 bases left between them. Germline CDR1 and CDR2: MNHEY and SMNVEV (reference sequence). This CDR3 has 14 amino acids. CDR3 nucleotides: TGTGCCAGCAGTTTTCGAGCCCTTGCCTACGAGCAGTACTTC. It encodes CASSFRALAYEQYF.

CDR3 DNA sequence: TGTGCCAGCAGCGCTGCGGGGGGCAGTGGTGAAAAACTGTTTTTT. Its protein is CASSAAGGSGEKLFF. The chain is built from TRBV9 and TRBJ1-4, with a possible D match to TRBD1 (6 bases). CDR1 is SGDLS, CDR2 YYNGEE, per germline. The V end lost 3 bases, the J end lost 7 bases, and 16 bases lay between the germline ends. The CDR3 contains 15 residues.

The CDR3 region is CASYGRNEKLFF. As DNA, the CDR3 is TGTGCCAGCTATGGGCGTAATGAAAAACTGTTTTTT. The chain combines TRBV6-5 with TRBJ1-4; D is uncertain. Germline V lookup: CDR1 MNHEY, CDR2 SVGAGI. Trimming left V 8 bases short and J 4 bases short, with 8 bases between. CDR3 length equals 12 residues.

The J gene is TRBJ2-7, the V gene TRBV19; weak D call: TRBD2 (6 bases). The CDR3 consists of 15 residues. The ends were cut back, 5 bases at V and 0 bases at J, with 14 bases in the middle. In germline, CDR1 is LNHDA, CDR2 SQIVND (reference sequence). Written as DNA, the CDR3 is TGTGCCAGTAGTGACCCGGGACTGAGCTCCTACGAGCAGTACTTC. Its translation is CASSDPGLSSYEQYF.

The chain uses TRBV30 and TRBJ1-5; perhaps TRBD1 as D (5 bases). The ends were cut back, 3 bases at V and 3 bases at J, with 21 bases in the middle. The CDR3 is 17 amino acids. Germline V gene sequence: CDR1 GTSNPN, CDR2 SVGIG (reference sequence). As DNA, the CDR3 is TGTGCCTGGAGCCTAAACCTACTGGGGGGGTTCAATCAGCCCCAGCATTTT. This translates into CAWSLNLLGGFNQPQHF.

As for this clone: This CDR3 is also generated by other DNA sequences in the sample. The chain links TRBV10-3 to TRBJ1-1; 7 bases align to TRBD1. J was trimmed by 4 bases and V by 2 bases; bases with no gene match: 1. This CDR3 is 13 amino acids long. Per germline, CDR1 ENHRY and CDR2 SYGVKD. CDR3 residues: CAISEAGGTEAFF. The CDR3 DNA follows: TGTGCCATCAGTGAGGCAGGGGGCACTGAAGCTTTCTTT.

This rearrangement joins TRBV18 to TRBJ1-3; TRBD1 might be the D (5 bases). The germline CDR1 and CDR2 sequences are KGHSH and LQKENI. This CDR3 has 15 amino acids. Trimming cost V 3 bases and J 4 bases, with 13 bases left between them. The chain's CDR3 is CASSPSQGRGNTIYF. In DNA, the CDR3 is TGTGCCAGCTCACCCAGCCAGGGTCGGGGAAACACCATATATTTT.

The chain links TRBV11-1 to TRBJ2-3; 7 nucleotides line up with TRBD1. Germline V gene lookup returns CDR1 SGHAT and CDR2 FQDESV (reference sequence). Trimming at V came to 1 base and at J to 1 base, leaving 2 bases not matched to a gene. The CDR3 spans 15 residues. CDR3 in DNA: TGTGCCAGCAGCTTAGACGGGACAGGCACAGATACGCAGTATTTT. Translated, it gives CASSLDGTGTDTQYF.

V is TRBV7-9 and J is TRBJ1-1; TRBD1 matches 9 bases. The CDR3 extends over 19 amino acids. V lost 5 bases, J lost 3 bases, and 19 bases stayed unmatched. Germline values: CDR1 SEHNR, CDR2 FQNEAQ (reference sequence). CDR3 in amino acids: CASSAPAFGQGLSDTEAFF. The CDR3 bases are TGTGCCAGCAGCGCCCCGGCCTTCGGACAGGGGCTTTCGGACACTGAAGCTTTCTTT.

This chain joins TRBV7-2 and TRBJ1-5; D is undetermined. The CDR3 is 15 amino acids. The germline gives CDR1 SGHTA, CDR2 FQGNSA. The V gene lost 3 bases and the J gene lost 2 bases, with 11 bases spanning the gap. The CDR3 DNA reads as TGTGCCAGCAGCTTGACTTTTGACGGCAATCAGCCCCAGCATTTT. Protein: CASSLTFDGNQPQHF.

This clone was found a few times. The chain is built from TRBV29-1 and TRBJ2-1; tentatively, D is TRBD1 (5 bases). Deletions cut 7 bases from V and 1 base from J, with 14 bases between. CDR1 is SQVTM, CDR2 ANQGSEA, per germline. CDR3 length: 14 amino acids. In DNA, the CDR3 is TGCAGCGCGGAAACGCCAGGGTCCTACAATGAGCAGTTCTTC. Amino acids: CSAETPGSYNEQFF.

The table lists this clone with a count of one. This chain connects TRBV11-3 to TRBJ2-1, with 7 bases identical to TRBD2. CDR3 length equals 15 residues. Germline V lookup: CDR1 SGHNT, CDR2 YENEEA. Unmatched junction bases numbered 8, after V lost 6 bases and J lost 3 bases. The CDR3 is CASSPIAGHYNEQFF. The CDR3 DNA sequence: TGTGCCAGCAGTCCGATAGCGGGCCACTACAATGAGCAGTTCTTC.

Written as DNA, the CDR3 is TGTGCCAGCAGCGCAGGGGACGTAAGCTCCTACGAGCAGTACTTC. The encoded protein is CASSAGDVSSYEQYF. The chain combines TRBV9 with TRBJ2-7; D might be TRBD1 (6 bases). Trimming shortened V by 3 bases and J by 0 bases, and 13 bases separated the two germline ends. The CDR3 length is 15 residues. Germline CDR1 is SGDLS and CDR2 is YYNGEE.

V usage is TRBV6-1 and J usage is TRBJ2-7; 9 bases match TRBD2. The germline CDR1 and CDR2 sequences are MNHNS and SASEGT. V shed 8 bases and J 2 bases; nucleotides not matched to a gene: 10. There are 15 residues in the CDR3. CDR3 residues: CASAPLAGSAYEQYF. DNA of the CDR3: TGTGCCAGCGCCCCTCTAGCGGGATCCGCCTACGAGCAGTACTTC.

The chain joins TRBV9 to TRBJ1-4; D gene unclear. This CDR3 spans 19 amino acids. V was trimmed by 0 bases and J by 0 bases, leaving 18 bases between them. Germline loops: CDR1 SGDLS, CDR2 YYNGEE. The CDR3 coding sequence is TGTGCCAGCAGCGTAGAGGATGTCGGGCCCGGGGCAACTAATGAAAAACTGTTTTTT. Protein: CASSVEDVGPGATNEKLFF.

In this sample, this clone turned up a few times. The chain carries TRBV7-3 and TRBJ1-1; D is ambiguous. The V gene's germline CDR1 is SGHTA and CDR2 FQGTGA. This CDR3 has 15 amino acids. V was cut by 5 bases and J by 1 base, with 14 bases left in between. CDR3 nucleotides: TGTGCCAGCAGCCTCGCCCCTACCTCGAACACTGAAGCTTTCTTT. This sequence encodes CASSLAPTSNTEAFF.

The genes are TRBV6-5 and TRBJ2-1, with D unresolved. Trimming shortened V by 5 bases and J by 9 bases, and 20 bases separated the two germline ends. The germline gives CDR1 MNHEY, CDR2 SVGAGI. The CDR3 loop spans 15 amino acids. The CDR3 coding sequence is TGTGCCAGCAGTACAAACGGAGTCCTTCTCCGTGAGCAGTTCTTC. Translated: CASSTNGVLLREQFF.

The V gene is TRBV5-6, the J gene TRBJ1-1, with unresolved D. This CDR3 region has 11 residues. V gave up 0 bases and J gave up 11 bases, with 8 bases separating them. CDR1 SGHDT and CDR2 YYEEEE come from the germline V gene. The CDR3 sequence is CASSLAREAFF. The CDR3 DNA sequence: TGTGCCAGCAGCTTGGCGAGGGAGGCTTTCTTT.

The rearrangement joins TRBV7-2 to TRBJ1-1; D gene unclear. This CDR3 comprises 12 residues. CDR1 is SGHTA and CDR2 is FQGNSA in the germline V gene. The V end lost 5 bases, the J end lost 7 bases, and 11 bases lay between the germline ends. The CDR3 protein is CASSPETGEAFF. As DNA, the CDR3 is TGTGCCAGCAGCCCAGAGACGGGTGAAGCTTTCTTT.

J is TRBJ1-5 and V is TRBV11-1, with TRBD1 matching 8 bases. The CDR3 consists of 19 residues. Germline V gene sequence: CDR1 SGHAT, CDR2 FQDESV (reference sequence). The V and J ends lost 5 bases and 3 bases, in that order; junction bases with no gene match: 18. In DNA form, the CDR3 reads TGTGCCAGCAGCCCTCACCCGACAGGGGCTGAATGTTCCAATCAGCCCCAGCATTTT. Translated: CASSPHPTGAECSNQPQHF.

The V gene is TRBV7-9, the J gene TRBJ1-1; no definite D call. The germline V and J ends were trimmed by 2 bases and 3 bases, with 13 bases remaining between them. Germline CDR1 and CDR2: SEHNR and FQNEAQ (reference sequence). The CDR3 runs 15 residues. The CDR3 DNA is TGTGCCAGCAGCTTATATAGGGTCGGGGACACTGAAGCTTTCTTT. It specifies CASSLYRVGDTEAFF. The entire variable domain, with the rest obtained from reference TRBV7-9 and TRBJ1-1, is as follows: DTGVSQNPRHKITKRGQNVTFRCDPISEHNRLYWYRQTLGQGPEFLTYFQNEAQLEKSRLLSDRFSAERPKGSFSTLEIQRTEQGDSAMYLCASSLYRVGDTEAFFGQGTRLTVV.

This clone showed up just once. The chain recombines TRBV6-6 with TRBJ1-6, with 11 bases aligning to TRBD1. Trimming removed 7 bases from V and 3 bases from J; junction bases left unmatched: 5. CDR3 size: 16 residues. Germline-derived CDR1 and CDR2 are MNHNY and SVGAGI (reference sequence). The DNA of the CDR3 is TGTGCCAGCACCCGGACAGGGGGCCTCTATAATTCACCCCTCCACTTT. Amino acids: CASTRTGGLYNSPLHF.

The sample holds a few counts of this clone. This chain joins TRBV10-3 and TRBJ2-5, with D possibly TRBD2 on 5 matching bases. The CDR3 consists of 14 residues. V lost 0 bases and J 2 bases, leaving 7 bases between the germline ends. From germline, CDR1 is ENHRY and CDR2 SYGVKD. The CDR3 region is CAISESGAQETQYF. CDR3 bases: TGTGCCATCAGTGAGTCGGGAGCACAAGAGACCCAGTACTTC.

The chain has TRBV6-6 and TRBJ1-1; D remains unclear. Per the germline V gene, CDR1 is MNHNY and CDR2 is SVGAGI (reference sequence). Deletions cut 4 bases from V and 7 bases from J, with 7 bases between. The CDR3 sequence is 11 residues long. The CDR3, as DNA: TGTGCCAGCAGTTCCGAGGGTGAAGCTTTCTTT. Its translation is CASSSEGEAFF.

The chain combines TRBV19 with TRBJ1-2; possible D gene TRBD1, 5 bases. Trimming took 8 bases from V and 2 from J, leaving 9 bases between them. The CDR3 totals 12 residues. Germline V CDR1 and CDR2: LNHDA, SQIVND (reference sequence). The DNA for the CDR3 is TGTGCCAGTCAGTCAGGGAACTATGGCTACACCTTC. This gives the protein CASQSGNYGYTF.

The sample holds one count of this clone. The chain carries TRBV10-2 and TRBJ2-5, with 11 positions matching TRBD2. The CDR3 runs 14 residues. Germline V gene sequence: CDR1 WSHSY, CDR2 SAAADI. Trimming removed 3 bases from V and 4 bases from J; junction bases left unmatched: 1. CDR3 in amino acids: CASSDGTSGETQYF. The CDR3 DNA follows: TGCGCCAGCAGTGATGGGACTAGCGGAGAGACCCAGTACTTC.